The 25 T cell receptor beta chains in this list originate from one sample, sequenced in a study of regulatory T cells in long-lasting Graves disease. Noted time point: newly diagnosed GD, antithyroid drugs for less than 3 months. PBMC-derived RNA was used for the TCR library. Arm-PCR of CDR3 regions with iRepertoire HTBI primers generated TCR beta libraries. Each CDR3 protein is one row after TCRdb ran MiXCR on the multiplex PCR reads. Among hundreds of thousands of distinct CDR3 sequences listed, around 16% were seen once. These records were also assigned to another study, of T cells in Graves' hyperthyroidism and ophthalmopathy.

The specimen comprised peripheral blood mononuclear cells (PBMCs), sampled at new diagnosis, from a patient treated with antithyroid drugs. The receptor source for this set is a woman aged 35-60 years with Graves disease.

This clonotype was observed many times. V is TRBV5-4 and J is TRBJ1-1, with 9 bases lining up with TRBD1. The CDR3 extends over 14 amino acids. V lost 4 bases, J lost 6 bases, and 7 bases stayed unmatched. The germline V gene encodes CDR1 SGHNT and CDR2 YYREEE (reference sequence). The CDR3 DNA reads TGTGCCAGCAGCCCGGGGACAGGGTTCGCTGAAGCTTTCTTT. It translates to CASSPGTGFAEAFF. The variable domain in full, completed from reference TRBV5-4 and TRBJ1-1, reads ETGVTQSPTHLIKTRGQQVTLRCSSQSGHNTVSWYQQALGQGPQFIFQYYREEENGRGNFPPRFSGLQFPNYSSELNVNALELDDSALYLCASSPGTGFAEAFFGQGTRLTVV.

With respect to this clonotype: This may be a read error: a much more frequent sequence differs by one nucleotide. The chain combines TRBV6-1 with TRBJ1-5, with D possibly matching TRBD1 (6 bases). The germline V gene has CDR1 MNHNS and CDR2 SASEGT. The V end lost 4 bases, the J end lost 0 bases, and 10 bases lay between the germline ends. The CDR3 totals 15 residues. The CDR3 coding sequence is TGTGCCAGCAGTGTCACAGGGCGTAGCAATCAGCCCCAGCATTTT. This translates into CASSVTGRSNQPQHF.

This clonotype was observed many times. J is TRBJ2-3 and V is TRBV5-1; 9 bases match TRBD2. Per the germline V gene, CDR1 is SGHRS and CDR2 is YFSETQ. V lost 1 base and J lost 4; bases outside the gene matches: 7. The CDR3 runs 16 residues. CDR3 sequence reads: CASSLWPSGVADTQYF. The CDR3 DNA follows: TGCGCCAGCAGCTTGTGGCCTAGCGGGGTGGCAGATACGCAGTATTTT.

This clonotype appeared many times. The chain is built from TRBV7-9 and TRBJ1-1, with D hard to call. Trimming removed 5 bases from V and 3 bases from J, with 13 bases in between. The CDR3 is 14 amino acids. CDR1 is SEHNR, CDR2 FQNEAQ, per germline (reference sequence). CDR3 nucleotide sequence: TGTGCCAGCAGCCCCAGGACCGCCGACACTGAAGCTTTCTTT. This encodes CASSPRTADTEAFF.

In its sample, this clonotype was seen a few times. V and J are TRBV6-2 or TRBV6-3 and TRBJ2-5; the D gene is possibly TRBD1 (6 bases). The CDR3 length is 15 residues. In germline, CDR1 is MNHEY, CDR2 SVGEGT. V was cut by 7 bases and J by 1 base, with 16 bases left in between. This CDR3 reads CASKIPGTLQETQYF. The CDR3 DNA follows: TGTGCCAGCAAGATTCCCGGGACACTCCAAGAGACCCAGTACTTC.

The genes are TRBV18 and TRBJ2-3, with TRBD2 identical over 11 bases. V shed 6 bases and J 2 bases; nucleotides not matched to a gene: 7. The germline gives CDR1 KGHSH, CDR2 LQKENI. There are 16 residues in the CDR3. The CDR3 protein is CASSLRTSGSTDTQYF. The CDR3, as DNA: TGTGCCAGCTCTTTACGGACTAGCGGGTCCACAGATACGCAGTATTTT.

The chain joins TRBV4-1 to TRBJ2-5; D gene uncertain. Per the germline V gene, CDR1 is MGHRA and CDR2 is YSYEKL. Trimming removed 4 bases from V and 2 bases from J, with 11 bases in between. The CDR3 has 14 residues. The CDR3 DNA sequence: TGCGCCAGCAGCCTGTACTTTGGGCAAGAGACCCAGTACTTC. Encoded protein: CASSLYFGQETQYF.

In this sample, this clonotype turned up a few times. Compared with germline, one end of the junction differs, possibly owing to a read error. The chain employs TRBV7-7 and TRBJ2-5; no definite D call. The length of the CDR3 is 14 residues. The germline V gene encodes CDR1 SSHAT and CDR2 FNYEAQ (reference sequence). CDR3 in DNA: TGTGCTAGCAGCTTCAGGCTATCCCAAGAGACCCAGTACTTC. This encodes CASSFRLSQETQYF.

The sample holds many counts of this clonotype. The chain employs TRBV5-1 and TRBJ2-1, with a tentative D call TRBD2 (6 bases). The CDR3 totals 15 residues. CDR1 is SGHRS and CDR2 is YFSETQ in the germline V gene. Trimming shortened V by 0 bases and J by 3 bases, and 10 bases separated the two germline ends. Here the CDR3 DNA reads TGCGCCAGCAGCTTGGTAGGGGACTTCTACAATGAGCAGTTCTTC. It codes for CASSLVGDFYNEQFF.

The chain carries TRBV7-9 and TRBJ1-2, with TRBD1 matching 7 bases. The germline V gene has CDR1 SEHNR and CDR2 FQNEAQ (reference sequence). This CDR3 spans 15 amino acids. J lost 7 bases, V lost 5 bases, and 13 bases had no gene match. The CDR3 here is CASSLGTATWAGYTF. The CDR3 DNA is TGTGCCAGCAGCCTCGGGACAGCTACCTGGGCTGGCTACACCTTC.

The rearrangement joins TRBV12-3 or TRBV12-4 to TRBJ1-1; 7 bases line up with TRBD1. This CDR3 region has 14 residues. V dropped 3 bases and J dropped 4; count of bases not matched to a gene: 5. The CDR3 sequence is CASSFTGASTEAFF. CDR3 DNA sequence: TGTGCCAGCAGTTTTACAGGGGCGTCCACTGAAGCTTTCTTT.

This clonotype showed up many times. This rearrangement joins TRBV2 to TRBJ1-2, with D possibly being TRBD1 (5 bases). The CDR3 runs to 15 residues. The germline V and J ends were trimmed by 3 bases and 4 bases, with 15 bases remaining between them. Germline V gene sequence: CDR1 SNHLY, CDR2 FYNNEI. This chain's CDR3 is CASSEVQIQGYGYTF. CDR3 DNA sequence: TGTGCCAGCAGTGAGGTACAAATCCAGGGCTATGGCTACACCTTC.

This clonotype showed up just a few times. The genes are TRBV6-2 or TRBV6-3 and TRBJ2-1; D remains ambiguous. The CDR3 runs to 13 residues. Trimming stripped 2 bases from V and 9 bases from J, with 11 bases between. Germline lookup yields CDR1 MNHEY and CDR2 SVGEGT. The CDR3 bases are TGTGCCAGCAGTTACCTGACCCGAGGTGAGCAGTTCTTC. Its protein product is CASSYLTRGEQFF.

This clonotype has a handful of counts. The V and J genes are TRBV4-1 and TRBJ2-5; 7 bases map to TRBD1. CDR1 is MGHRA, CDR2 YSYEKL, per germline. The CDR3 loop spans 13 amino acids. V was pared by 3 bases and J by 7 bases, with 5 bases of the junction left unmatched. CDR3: CASSQTGLGTQYF. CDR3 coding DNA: TGCGCCAGCAGCCAGACAGGGCTTGGGACCCAGTACTTC.

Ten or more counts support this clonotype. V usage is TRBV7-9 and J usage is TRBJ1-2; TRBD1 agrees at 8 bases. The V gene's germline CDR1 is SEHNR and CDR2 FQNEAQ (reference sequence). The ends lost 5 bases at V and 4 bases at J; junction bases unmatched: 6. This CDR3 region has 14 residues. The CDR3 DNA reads TGTGCCAGCAGCCCTCCGGGACAGGTCTATGGCTACACCTTC. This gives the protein CASSPPGQVYGYTF.

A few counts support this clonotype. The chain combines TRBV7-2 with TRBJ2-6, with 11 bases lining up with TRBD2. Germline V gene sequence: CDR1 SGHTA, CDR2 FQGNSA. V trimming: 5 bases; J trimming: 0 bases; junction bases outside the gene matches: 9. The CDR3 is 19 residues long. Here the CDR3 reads CASSRQLAGANSGANVLTF. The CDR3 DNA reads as TGTGCCAGCAGCCGTCAACTAGCGGGGGCTAACTCTGGGGCCAACGTCCTGACTTTC.

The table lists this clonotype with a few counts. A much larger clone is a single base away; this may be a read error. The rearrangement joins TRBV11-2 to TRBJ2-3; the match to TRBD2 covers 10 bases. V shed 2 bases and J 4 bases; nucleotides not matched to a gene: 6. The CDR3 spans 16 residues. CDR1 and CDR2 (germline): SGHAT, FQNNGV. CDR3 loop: CASSLRLAGVPDTQYF. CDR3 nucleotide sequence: TGTGCCAGCAGCTTAAGGCTAGCGGGGGTCCCAGATACGCAGTATTTT.

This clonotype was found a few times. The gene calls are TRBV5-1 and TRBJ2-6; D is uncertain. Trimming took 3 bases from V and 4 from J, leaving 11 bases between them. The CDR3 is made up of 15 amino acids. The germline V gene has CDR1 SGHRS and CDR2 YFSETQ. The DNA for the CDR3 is TGCGCCAGCAGCTACTCGGGTTGGGGGGCCAACGTCCTGACTTTC. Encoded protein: CASSYSGWGANVLTF.

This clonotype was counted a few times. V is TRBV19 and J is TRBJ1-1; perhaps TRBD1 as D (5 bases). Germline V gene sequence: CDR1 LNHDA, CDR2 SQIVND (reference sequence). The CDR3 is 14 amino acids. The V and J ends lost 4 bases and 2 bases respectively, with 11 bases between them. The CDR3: CASSTRRDNTEAFF. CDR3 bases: TGTGCCAGTAGTACCCGCAGGGATAACACTGAAGCTTTCTTT.

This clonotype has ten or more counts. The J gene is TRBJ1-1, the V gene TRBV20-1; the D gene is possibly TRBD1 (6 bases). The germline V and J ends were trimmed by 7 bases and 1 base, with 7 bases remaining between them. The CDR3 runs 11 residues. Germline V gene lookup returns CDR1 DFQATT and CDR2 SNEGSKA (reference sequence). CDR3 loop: CSVDRNTEAFF. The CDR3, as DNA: TGCAGTGTGGACAGGAACACTGAAGCTTTCTTT.

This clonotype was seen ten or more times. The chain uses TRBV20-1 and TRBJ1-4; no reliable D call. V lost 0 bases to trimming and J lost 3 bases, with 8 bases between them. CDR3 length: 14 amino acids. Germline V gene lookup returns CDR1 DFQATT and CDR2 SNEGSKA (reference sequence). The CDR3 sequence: CSARDWRPNEKLFF. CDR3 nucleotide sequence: TGCAGTGCTAGAGATTGGAGACCTAATGAAAAACTGTTTTTT.

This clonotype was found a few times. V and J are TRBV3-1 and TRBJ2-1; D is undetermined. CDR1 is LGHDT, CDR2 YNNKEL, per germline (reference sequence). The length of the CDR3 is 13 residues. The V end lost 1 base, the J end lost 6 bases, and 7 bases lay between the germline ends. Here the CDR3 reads CASSQVVANEQFF. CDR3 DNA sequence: TGTGCCAGCAGCCAAGTGGTGGCCAATGAGCAGTTCTTC.

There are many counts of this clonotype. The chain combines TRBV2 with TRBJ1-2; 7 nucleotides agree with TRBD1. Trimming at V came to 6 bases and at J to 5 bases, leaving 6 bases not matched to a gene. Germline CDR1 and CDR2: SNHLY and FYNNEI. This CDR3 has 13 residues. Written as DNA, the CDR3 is TGTGCCAGCAGAGGGGGCGCAGGGTATGGCTACACCTTC. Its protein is CASRGGAGYGYTF.

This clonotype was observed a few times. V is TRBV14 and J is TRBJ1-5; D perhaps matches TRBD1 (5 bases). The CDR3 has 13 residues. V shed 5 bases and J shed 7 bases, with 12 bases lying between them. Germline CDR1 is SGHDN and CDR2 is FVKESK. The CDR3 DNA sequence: TGTGCCAGCAGCTTATCTCGGGGGCAGCCCCAGCATTTT. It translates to CASSLSRGQPQHF.

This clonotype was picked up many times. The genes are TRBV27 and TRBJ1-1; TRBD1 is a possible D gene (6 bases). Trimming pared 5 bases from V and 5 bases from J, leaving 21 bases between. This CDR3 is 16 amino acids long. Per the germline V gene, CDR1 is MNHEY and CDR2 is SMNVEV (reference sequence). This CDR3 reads CASSRKQGSGGTEAFF. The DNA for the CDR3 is TGTGCCAGCAGTCGAAAACAGGGCTCCGGGGGAACTGAAGCTTTCTTT.